This record looks at one T cell receptor beta chain sequence and its context. Original data processing: Amplification of reference gene primers provided the estimated nucleated cell counts. Data came from immunoSEQ multiplex PCR; TCRdb stores just in-frame clones and leaves some out. V, J and clone size are taken as reported in that table, and D and trimming were inferred from the DNA itself. The sample yields 400,000 or so clones, roughly 88% seen once. This entry comes from a study of blood T cell repertoires in COVID-19. On the study more broadly: Sources were T cells, B-cell-depleted T cells, or PBMCs; the material itself was cDNA or gDNA.

In terms of age and location, participants ranged from about 18 to 90 years and lived in approximately 24 US areas. Participant-reported clinical history was the basis for cohort assignment. CDR3 size: 20 residues. The V and J ends lost 4 bases and 0 bases, in that order; junction bases with no gene match: 17. Germline V gene lookup returns CDR1 LGHNA and CDR2 YNFKEQ. The source material was PBMCs or T cells enriched from blood (not recorded which). The TCR was taken from a woman aged 40 to 50 with acute COVID-19. V gene TRBV4-2 combines with J gene TRBJ2-1, with 8 bases that match TRBD1. The CDR3 sequence: CASSRMGGTGGVSSYNEQFF. DNA for the CDR3: TGTGCCAGCAGCCGGATGGGTGGGACAGGTGGAGTTAGCTCCTACAATGAGCAGTTCTTC.